These T cell receptor beta chains were read from a single sample in a study of cytomegalovirus exposure and HLA in healthy donors. Produced via immunoSEQ multiplex PCR; TCRdb's table is partial and in-frame only. The sample has 150,000 to 200,000 clones, 81% seen once; the top ten hold about 1.8%. The sample taken for sequencing was PBMCs. The receptors originated from a man aged 18 to 35 in good health and CMV-seronegative. CDR3s include the opening cysteine and the closing phenylalanine or tryptophan. Fields, in order: V gene, J gene, clone size, D gene, CDR3 DNA, CDR3 protein. D genes are given only for firm matches. The size of a clone is reported for some rows only, either as once, few or many, or as a class for expanded clones.

TRBV25-1,TRBJ2-5,once,TRBD2,TGTGCCAGCAGTTCACTCGGTCGCGGTGGGGGGGCCCAGTACTTC,CASSSLGRGGGAQYF
TRBV28,TRBJ1-3,-,TRBD1,TGTGCCAGCAGTTTCCCACAGGGGGCGGCTCCTGGAAACACCATATATTTT,CASSFPQGAAPGNTIYF
TRBV27,TRBJ1-1,-,TRBD1,TGTGCCAGCAGTTACGACAGGGCTTTGAACACTGAAGCTTTCTTT,CASSYDRALNTEAFF
TRBV6-1,TRBJ1-4,-,-,TGTGCCAGCACCCCGAGTCCGGTATTTAATGAAAAACTGTTTTTT,CASTPSPVFNEKLFF
TRBV25-1,TRBJ1-3,-,-,TGTGCCAGCAGTGAACAGGGCCTGGGAGGAAACACCATATATTTT,CASSEQGLGGNTIYF
TRBV4-3,TRBJ2-1,once,TRBD2,TGCGCCAGCAGCCAAGATCCAGCGGGAAATTACAATGAGCAGTTCTTC,CASSQDPAGNYNEQFF
TRBV6-5,TRBJ1-1,-,-,TGTGCCAGCAGTTCCACAGGGTGGGGGGAGGGTACTGAAGCTTTCTTT,CASSSTGWGEGTEAFF
TRBV7-8,TRBJ2-7,-,TRBD2,TGTGCCAGCAGCCCGTGGACTAGCCAATCCTACGAGCAGTACTTC,CASSPWTSQSYEQYF
TRBV10-3,TRBJ2-2,-,TRBD2,TGTGCCATCAGTAGCGGGACTAGAGGCACCGGGGAGCTGTTTTTT,CAISSGTRGTGELFF
TRBV28,TRBJ2-1,few,-,TGTGCCAGCAGTTCGACAGTCCCTAAGGAGCAGTTCTTC,CASSSTVPKEQFF
TRBV11-2,TRBJ2-7,few,TRBD1,TGTGCCAGCAGAATCGATTGGGACAGCTACGAGCAGTACTTC,CASRIDWDSYEQYF
TRBV5-1,TRBJ1-3,-,TRBD1,TGCGCCAGCAGCTTGACGGGGACAGCCTCTGGAAACACCATATATTTT,CASSLTGTASGNTIYF
TRBV6-6,TRBJ2-7,once,-,TGTGCCAGCAGCAGGTCCTACGAGCAGTACTTC,CASSRSYEQYF
TRBV5-1,TRBJ2-6,once,-,TGCGCCAGCAGCCCTGTGTACGAGGTCCGATCTGGGGCCAACGTCCTGACTTTC,CASSPVYEVRSGANVLTF
TRBV4-1,TRBJ1-2,-,TRBD1,TGCGCCAGCAGCCAACCTACAGGGGGGAAGAACTATGGCTACACCTTC,CASSQPTGGKNYGYTF
TRBV6-5,TRBJ2-3,once,TRBD1,TGTGCCAGCAGTTTTAATACAGGGGCAGATACGCAGTATTTT,CASSFNTGADTQYF
TRBV4-2,TRBJ2-3,-,-,TGTGCCAGCAGCCGGGGGGACGTGGGTACAGATACGCAGTATTTT,CASSRGDVGTDTQYF
TRBV5-1,TRBJ1-2,-,-,TGCGCCAGTAGCCAAGCGGACAGAGCTAACTATGGCTACACCTTC,CASSQADRANYGYTF
TRBV6-1,TRBJ1-5,-,-,TGTGCCAGCAGTGAGGCTAGACATCAGCCCCAGCATTTT,CASSEARHQPQHF
TRBV7-2,TRBJ1-5,-,TRBD1,TGTGCCAGCAGCTCACAGGGGGCTTCGGGACAGCCCCAGCATTTT,CASSSQGASGQPQHF
TRBV10-3,TRBJ2-5,once,TRBD2,TGTGCCATCAATGGGGGGGGAGAGACCCAGTACTTC,CAINGGGETQYF
TRBV14,TRBJ1-1,-,-,TGTGCCAGCAGCCTCATGACAGGGAACACTGAAGCTTTCTTT,CASSLMTGNTEAFF
TRBV29-1,TRBJ2-6,once,-,TGCAGCGATATGAGGCCCAGGAGGTCCTCTGGGGCCAACGTCCTGACTTTC,CSDMRPRRSSGANVLTF
TRBV7-2,TRBJ1-2,-,TRBD1,TGTGCCAGCAGGAGGACAGGAGATTATGGCTACACCTTC,CASRRTGDYGYTF
TRBV4-3,TRBJ1-2,-,TRBD1,TGCGCCAGCAGCCAAGACGCAGCGACAGGGCCCTATGGCTACACCTTC,CASSQDAATGPYGYTF
TRBV5-1,TRBJ2-7,-,-,TGCGCCAGCAGCTTGGCGTATGGCGGGGAGCAGTACTTC,CASSLAYGGEQYF
TRBV4-2,TRBJ2-1,-,-,TGTGCCAGCAGCCAAGACGGGAGAACAACCGATGAGCAGTTCTTC,CASSQDGRTTDEQFF
TRBV19,TRBJ2-1,few,-,TGTGCCAGTAGTATGACAGGCTCCTACAATGAGCAGTTCTTC,CASSMTGSYNEQFF
TRBV6-1,TRBJ2-3,-,-,TGTGCCAGCAGTTTCGCTCCGGGGACAGATACGCAGTATTTT,CASSFAPGTDTQYF
TRBV7-7,TRBJ2-2,-,-,TGTGCTAGCAGCACGGGGAGCTCTAACACCGGGGAGCTGTTTTTT,CASSTGSSNTGELFF
TRBV5-1,TRBJ1-1,few,TRBD1,TGCGCCAGCAGCAAACGCCGGGACAGTTGGGGCACTGAAGCTTTCTTT,CASSKRRDSWGTEAFF
TRBV5-1,TRBJ2-1,-,TRBD2,TGCGCCAGCAGCAAGCGACTAGCGGGAGAGGGGCAGTTCTTC,CASSKRLAGEGQFF
TRBV15,TRBJ2-7,-,-,TGTGCCACCAGCAGAGTGACTGGCCCATACGAGCAGTACTTC,CATSRVTGPYEQYF
TRBV18,TRBJ1-2,-,TRBD1,TGTGCCAGCTCACCAACAGGGGATGGCTACACCTTC,CASSPTGDGYTF
TRBV14,TRBJ1-6,-,-,TGTGCCAGCAGCCAAGATCGACCGGGAACGGCCGCTAATAATTCACCCCTCCACTTT,CASSQDRPGTAANNSPLHF
TRBV29-1,TRBJ1-1,-,-,TGCAGCGTTGAAGACCGGCGGGGGTTAACTGAAGCTTTCTTT,CSVEDRRGLTEAFF
TRBV7-2,TRBJ2-7,once,TRBD2,TGTGCCAGCACCGGCACCAGACAGGGACTAGCGGCATACGAGCAGTACTTC,CASTGTRQGLAAYEQYF
TRBV18,TRBJ2-3,few,-,TGTGCCAGCTCACCACCAGGGGCAGATACGCAGTATTTT,CASSPPGADTQYF
TRBV7-2,TRBJ2-5,few,-,TGTGCCAGCAGCTTAGATCAGGGTCGAGAGACCCAGTACTTC,CASSLDQGRETQYF
TRBV19,TRBJ2-5,-,-,TGTGCCAGTAGCGCTTTTTACGGAGAGACCCAGTACTTC,CASSAFYGETQYF